This T cell receptor (beta chain) was profiled in a study of breast tumors, draining lymph nodes, adjacent tissues (dated by TCRdb to the mid-2010s). Describing the broader study: In breast cancer patients, the study compared the TCR beta repertoires of tumor, adjacent nontumor tissue and axillary lymph nodes. In human breast cancer, the study set out to evaluate how tumor, surrounding tissue and draining lymph node repertoires relate to one another and whether T cells may move between these sites.

Lymph node samples came from the axillary draining lymph nodes of breast cancer patients. The sample was run on an Illumina HiSeq 2000. Multiplex PCR amplification was used to generate the TCR beta chain libraries. The amplified TCR beta chain products were analyzed by high-throughput sequencing. TCRdb trimmed public reads at Q25 via fastp, called clones via MiXCR and kept in-frame beta chains. Rows with one shared CDR3 protein collapse into an entry with the most common genes and DNA. The sample table holds 150,000 to 200,000 distinct CDR3 sequences, of which about 33% were seen once. Together, the top ten hold 4% to 5.5% of the sample. Broad study findings and their caveats: Tumors showed preferential V and J gene usage, and their T-cell repertoire diversity fell below that of lymph nodes yet above that of nontumor tissue. The similarity between tumor and nontumor tissue repertoires was significantly greater in luminal-like breast cancer than in basal-like breast cancer. The data were considered consistent with the idea that most tumor T cells come from the lymph node and then expand in tumor tissue. The conclusion that tumor T cells originate in lymph nodes was presented as consistent with a hypothesis rather than as directly demonstrated.

The CDR3 measures 15 amino acids from cysteine to phenylalanine. Only CDR3 DNA is held: 45 bases, read in frame from base 1. CDR1 is given as DFQATT and CDR2 as SNEGSKA, both from the germline V gene (reference sequence). V is shortened by 6 bases, J by 5 bases, and the region joining them spans 23 bases. This clonotype came up a few times. Which antigen it targets is not known. Since a much larger clone is just one base distant, this may be a read error. Recombination connected TRBV20-1 to TRBJ2-7, with TRBD2 tentatively as D gene (5 bases match). Sequenced sample: axillary lymph node tissue. This TCR came from a female donor with breast cancer. Some clones in this sample may be carry-over from other donors' samples. Here the CDR3 is given as CSASKSGAGSHEQYF. Here is the DNA: TGCAGTGCCTCCAAGAGCGGCGCAGGATCCCACGAGCAGTACTTC.